This T cell receptor (beta chain) was recorded in a study of somatic mutations in cytotoxic T cells in rheumatoid arthritis. At the level of the study: The researchers flow-sorted some T-cell populations stained with V beta antibodies and got nearly 100% purity, and these included V beta1+ cells sequenced for TCRB.

CDR1 and CDR2 from the germline V gene are SEHNR and FQNEAQ (reference sequence). The CDR3 contains 14 residues. Trimming stripped 7 bases from V and 8 bases from J, with 18 bases between. Isolation of the CD4+ and CD8+ populations was accomplished via positive magnetic bead selection, with purity assessed by flow cytometry. This clone has more than one count but fewer than ten. What it binds is not known. Using immunoSEQ multiplex PCR, the repertoire was profiled, and TCRdb retains in-frame clones only, with some absent. The sample yields 16,000 or so clones, approximately 75% seen once. Study-wide results and limits: The study found no significant difference in CD8+ T-cell clonality between rheumatoid arthritis patients and age-matched healthy controls.

The TCR was taken from an adult with rheumatoid arthritis. This chain joins TRBV7-9 and TRBJ2-1; D is unclear. Sequencing was carried out using CD8+ T cells sorted from blood. The CDR3 protein is CASTESLPVDEQFF. The CDR3 bases are TGTGCCAGCACCGAGAGTTTACCGGTCGATGAGCAGTTCTTC.